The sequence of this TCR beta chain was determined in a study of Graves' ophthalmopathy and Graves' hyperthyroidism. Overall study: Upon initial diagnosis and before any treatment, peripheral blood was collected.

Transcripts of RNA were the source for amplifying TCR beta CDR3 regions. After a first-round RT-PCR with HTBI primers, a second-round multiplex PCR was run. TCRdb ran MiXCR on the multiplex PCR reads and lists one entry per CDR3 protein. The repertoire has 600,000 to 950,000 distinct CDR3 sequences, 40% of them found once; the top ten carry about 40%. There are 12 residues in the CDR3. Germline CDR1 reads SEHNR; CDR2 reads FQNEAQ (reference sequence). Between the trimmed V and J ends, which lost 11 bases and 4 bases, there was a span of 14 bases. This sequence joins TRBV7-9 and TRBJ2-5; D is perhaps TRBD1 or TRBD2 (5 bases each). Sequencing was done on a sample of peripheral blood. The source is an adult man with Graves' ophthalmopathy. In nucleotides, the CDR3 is TGTGCCGGGACCGGGGTTCTAGAGACCCAGTACTTC. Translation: CAGTGVLETQYF.